The 30 T cell receptor beta chains presented below share a single source sample, sequenced in a study of OX40 agonist ivuxolimab in advanced cancers. Profiled with immunoSEQ multiplex PCR; TCRdb holds only in-frame clones, not every one. The top ten hold around 1.5% of the sample, which has fewer than 65,000 clones, roughly 90% seen once. The sample consisted of CD4+ or CD8+ T cells sorted from blood, taken in a trial of the OX40 agonist ivuxolimab. Receptors originate from an adult with an advanced solid tumor such as melanoma, head and neck, liver or kidney cancer.

This clone was recorded only once. The J gene is TRBJ1-2, the V gene TRBV5-8, with a possible D match to TRBD1 (5 bases). Germline CDR1 is SGHTS and CDR2 is YDEGEE. This CDR3 has 13 amino acids. The V gene lost 5 bases and the J gene lost 2 bases, with 10 bases spanning the gap. CDR3 loop: CASSVGRNYGYTF. CDR3 nucleotide sequence: TGTGCCAGCAGTGTGGGACGGAACTATGGCTACACCTTC.

V gene TRBV9 combines with J gene TRBJ2-1; D remains unclear. In germline, CDR1 is SGDLS, CDR2 YYNGEE. Trimming left V 3 bases short and J 4 bases short, with 17 bases between. This CDR3 is 16 amino acids long. The CDR3 DNA reads as TGTGCCAGCAGCGCTCCCATACGAGCGACGTACAATGAGCAGTTCTTC. It codes for CASSAPIRATYNEQFF.

This chain joins TRBV5-1 and TRBJ2-1; D gene unclear. The length of the CDR3 is 15 residues. Trimming stripped 3 bases from V and 3 bases from J, with 13 bases between. The germline CDR1 and CDR2 sequences are SGHRS and YFSETQ. The CDR3 spells CASSSLPGYYNEQFF. The CDR3 DNA reads as TGCGCCAGCAGCTCTTTACCCGGTTACTACAATGAGCAGTTCTTC.

The chain combines TRBV6-6 with TRBJ2-4, with D perhaps TRBD2 (6 bases). Germline CDR1 MNHNY, CDR2 SVGAGI (reference sequence). The CDR3 has 16 amino acids. V gave up 0 bases and J gave up 0 bases, with 9 bases separating them. For the CDR3, the DNA is TGTGCCAGCAGTTACTCGGGCGGGGTAGCCAAAAACATTCAGTACTTC. Encoded protein: CASSYSGGVAKNIQYF.

The chain has TRBV10-1 and TRBJ2-1, with 14 bases fitting TRBD2. CDR3 length: 15 residues. CDR1 is WNHNN and CDR2 is SYGVQD in the germline V gene (reference sequence). V shed 4 bases and J 7 bases; nucleotides not matched to a gene: 3. The CDR3 spells CASSGGLAGENEQFF. In DNA form, the CDR3 reads TGCGCCAGCAGTGGGGGACTAGCGGGGGAAAATGAGCAGTTCTTC.

The chain couples TRBV7-3 to TRBJ2-1, with TRBD2 as a possible D gene (5 bases). The CDR3 loop spans 14 amino acids. Trimming removed 5 bases at V and 8 bases at J, with 16 bases between. Germline V lookup: CDR1 SGHTA, CDR2 FQGTGA. The DNA of the CDR3 is TGTGCCAGCAGCCCCCTGGGGAGAACGGATGAGCAGTTCTTC. This gives the protein CASSPLGRTDEQFF. Combining the CDR3 with reference TRBV7-3 and TRBJ2-1 gives the whole variable domain GAGVSQTPSNKVTEKGKYVELRCDPISGHTALYWYRQSLGQGPEFLIYFQGTGAADDSGLPNDRFFAVRPEGSVSTLKIQRTERGDSAVYLCASSPLGRTDEQFFGPGTRLTVL.

The rearrangement links TRBV7-3 to TRBJ2-7, with 8 bases lining up with TRBD1. V dropped 2 bases and J dropped 5; count of bases not matched to a gene: 2. The CDR3 extends over 13 amino acids. The V gene's germline CDR1 is SGHTA and CDR2 FQGTGA. CDR3 nucleotides: TGTGCCAGCAGCTTAGACAGGGGTAACGAGCAGTACTTC. This encodes CASSLDRGNEQYF. The complete variable domain, with remaining parts taken from reference TRBV7-3 and TRBJ2-7, reads GAGVSQTPSNKVTEKGKYVELRCDPISGHTALYWYRQSLGQGPEFLIYFQGTGAADDSGLPNDRFFAVRPEGSVSTLKIQRTERGDSAVYLCASSLDRGNEQYFGPGTRLTVT.

V and J are TRBV10-1 and TRBJ2-2; TRBD1 matches at 9 bases. V was clipped by 0 bases and J by 9 bases; unmatched bases: 5. Germline V gene data show CDR1 as WNHNN and CDR2 as SYGVQD (reference sequence). The CDR3 contains 15 residues. Here the CDR3 DNA reads TGCGCCAGCAGTGAGTCGGGACAGGGACACCGGGAGCTGTTTTTT. Its translation is CASSESGQGHRELFF.

This clone was seen a single time. The chain's CDR3 is CASSMGTDTQYF. DNA of the CDR3: TGTGCCAGTAGTATGGGGACAGATACGCAGTATTTT. This chain links TRBV19 with TRBJ2-3; D gene uncertain. V was pared by 3 bases and J by 3 bases, with 4 bases between. Germline CDR1 is LNHDA and CDR2 is SQIVND (reference sequence). The CDR3 sequence is 12 residues long.

The chain uses TRBV7-8 and TRBJ2-7; perhaps D is TRBD1 or TRBD2 (7 bases each). Trimming took off 5 bases at V and 3 bases at J, with 17 bases between the two ends. There are 15 residues in the CDR3. Germline-derived CDR1 and CDR2 are SGHVS and FQNEAQ. In DNA form, the CDR3 reads TGTGCCAGCAGCCCACTATCAGGGGGGGGCTACGAGCAGTACTTC. It yields the protein CASSPLSGGGYEQYF. Using reference TRBV7-8 and TRBJ2-7 for the parts outside the CDR3, the full variable domain is GAGVSQSPRYKVAKRGQDVALRCDPISGHVSLFWYQQALGQGPEFLTYFQNEAQLDKSGLPSDRFFAERPEGSVSTLKIQRTQQEDSAVYLCASSPLSGGGYEQYFGPGTRLTVT.

The genes are TRBV6-5 and TRBJ2-2; maybe TRBD2 (5 bases). The V gene lost 6 bases and the J gene lost 0 bases, with 11 bases spanning the gap. Germline assignment: CDR1 MNHEY and CDR2 SVGAGI. CDR3 length: 15 amino acids. The CDR3 sequence: CASRSGVPNTGELFF. For the CDR3, the DNA is TGTGCCAGCAGGTCCGGGGTACCGAACACCGGGGAGCTGTTTTTT.

The chain links TRBV28 to TRBJ1-1; D remains ambiguous. The CDR3 length is 15 residues. Germline values: CDR1 MDHEN, CDR2 SYDVKM. V shed 2 bases and J shed 5 bases, with 15 bases lying between them. CDR3 DNA sequence: TGTGCCAGCAGTTTACCCGGACCGGGGTGGACTGAAGCTTTCTTT. Translation: CASSLPGPGWTEAFF. The whole variable domain, remainder taken from reference TRBV28 and TRBJ1-1, is DVKVTQSSRYLVKRTGEKVFLECVQDMDHENMFWYRQDPGLGLRLIYFSYDVKMKEKGDIPEGYSVSREKKERFSLILESASTNQTSMYLCASSLPGPGWTEAFFGQGTRLTVV.

This chain joins TRBV7-9 and TRBJ2-5, with 12 positions matching TRBD2. CDR1 is SEHNR and CDR2 is FQNEAQ in the germline V gene (reference sequence). Trimming took 2 bases from V and 5 from J; bases not matched to a gene: 12. The CDR3 spans 18 residues. The CDR3 loop reads CASSLFPSGRARWETQYF. Written as DNA, the CDR3 is TGTGCCAGCAGCTTATTTCCTAGCGGGAGGGCCAGGTGGGAGACCCAGTACTTC.

CDR3 protein: CATSRGQETQYF. In DNA, the CDR3 is TGTGCCACCAGCAGGGGCCAAGAGACCCAGTACTTC. The chain joins TRBV15 to TRBJ2-5; D gene uncertain. Germline loops: CDR1 LNHNV, CDR2 YYDKDF (reference sequence). The CDR3 is 12 residues long. V shed 3 bases and J shed 1 base, with 3 bases lying between them.

The gene calls are TRBV6-5 and TRBJ2-5, with D hard to call. The CDR3 totals 13 residues. From germline, CDR1 is MNHEY and CDR2 SVGAGI. The V and J ends lost 0 bases and 9 bases respectively, with 11 bases between them. This CDR3 reads CASSYSQKMAQYF. In DNA form, the CDR3 reads TGTGCCAGCAGTTACTCGCAGAAGATGGCCCAGTACTTC.

The chain couples TRBV5-1 to TRBJ2-3; perhaps TRBD2 as D (6 bases). V was pared by 2 bases and J by 4 bases, with 11 bases between. The CDR3 runs to 14 residues. From germline, CDR1 is SGHRS and CDR2 YFSETQ. The CDR3 protein is CASSLTSQSDTQYF. The CDR3 coding sequence is TGCGCCAGCAGCTTAACTAGCCAGTCAGATACGCAGTATTTT.

The V call is TRBV6-5, the J call TRBJ1-1; no clear D gene. This CDR3 has 13 amino acids. Germline CDR1 and CDR2: MNHEY and SVGAGI. V was cut by 5 bases and J by 1 base, with 8 bases left in between. In nucleotides, the CDR3 is TGTGCCAGCAGTCCTCCCCGGAACACTGAAGCTTTCTTT. Translation: CASSPPRNTEAFF.

V is TRBV5-1 and J is TRBJ2-5; D remains unclear. CDR3 length: 14 residues. V was cut by 2 bases and J by 1 base, with 9 bases left in between. Germline assignment: CDR1 SGHRS and CDR2 YFSETQ. CDR3 DNA: TGCGCCAGCAGCTTCCCAATGAGCCAAGAGACCCAGTACTTC. Its protein product is CASSFPMSQETQYF.

In this sample, this clone turned up once. This sequence joins TRBV28 and TRBJ1-2; 8 nucleotides align to TRBD1. Unmatched junction bases numbered 10, after V lost 7 bases and J lost 9 bases. CDR1 and CDR2 (germline): MDHEN, SYDVKM. CDR3 length: 13 residues. DNA of the CDR3: TGTGCCAGCACCTTAGGTACAGGGGGTCGCTACACCTTC. Encoded protein: CASTLGTGGRYTF.

This chain connects TRBV9 to TRBJ1-5, with D possibly matching TRBD1 (6 bases). Germline V CDR1 and CDR2: SGDLS, YYNGEE. The V and J ends lost 3 bases and 1 base respectively, with 11 bases between them. The CDR3 is made up of 15 amino acids. CDR3 protein: CASSAGVTSNQPQHF. In nucleotides, the CDR3 is TGTGCCAGCAGCGCAGGGGTAACGAGCAATCAGCCCCAGCATTTT.

J is TRBJ2-5 and V is TRBV30, with D hard to call. V was clipped by 5 bases and J by 5 bases, with 12 bases between them. This CDR3 spans 12 amino acids. CDR1 and CDR2 (germline): GTSNPN, SVGIG (reference sequence). As DNA, the CDR3 is TGTGCCTGGGGTTTAGGATTGGAGACCCAGTACTTC. The encoded protein is CAWGLGLETQYF. The full variable domain, rest sourced from reference TRBV30 and TRBJ2-5, is SQTIHQWPATLVQPVGSPLSLECTVEGTSNPNLYWYRQAAGRGLQLLFYSVGIGQISSEVPQNLSASRPQDRQFILSSKKLLLSDSGFYLCAWGLGLETQYFGPGTRLLVL.

V usage is TRBV20-1 and J usage is TRBJ1-6, with 7 positions matching TRBD1. Germline CDR1 and CDR2: DFQATT and SNEGSKA (reference sequence). There are 11 residues in the CDR3. V was clipped by 5 bases and J by 19 bases; unmatched bases: 11. The CDR3 spells CSAGPGTALHF. The CDR3 coding sequence is TGCAGTGCTGGACCAGGGACAGCTCTTCACTTT.

This chain uses TRBV7-2 with TRBJ2-3, with D tentatively TRBD2 (6 bases). Trimming cost V 5 bases and J 3 bases, with 15 bases left between them. The CDR3 loop spans 15 amino acids. CDR1 is SGHTA, CDR2 FQGNSA, per germline. CDR3 sequence: CASSPVGGETDTQYF. The CDR3 bases are TGTGCCAGCAGCCCCGTGGGCGGGGAAACAGATACGCAGTATTTT.

The J gene is TRBJ1-2, the V gene TRBV5-1; maybe TRBD1 (5 bases). The CDR3 extends over 11 amino acids. Germline assignment: CDR1 SGHRS and CDR2 YFSETQ. Trimming pared 2 bases from V and 10 bases from J, leaving 9 bases between. The DNA of the CDR3 is TGCGCCAGCAGCTTAGGGGCAACCTACACCTTC. Translating it yields CASSLGATYTF.

The V call is TRBV7-9, the J call TRBJ2-7, with a possible D match to TRBD2 (6 bases). Trimming took 4 bases from V and 3 from J, leaving 13 bases between them. Germline V CDR1 and CDR2: SEHNR, FQNEAQ (reference sequence). The CDR3 length is 14 residues. DNA of the CDR3: TGTGCCAGCAGCTCCCGCGGGGCTTTCTACGAGCAGTACTTC. The encoded protein is CASSSRGAFYEQYF. Filled out from reference TRBV7-9 and TRBJ2-7, the complete variable domain reads DTGVSQNPRHKITKRGQNVTFRCDPISEHNRLYWYRQTLGQGPEFLTYFQNEAQLEKSRLLSDRFSAERPKGSFSTLEIQRTEQGDSAMYLCASSSRGAFYEQYFGPGTRLTVT.

The rearrangement uses TRBV5-1 and TRBJ2-1, with D uncertain. This CDR3 comprises 14 residues. The V and J ends lost 0 bases and 8 bases respectively, with 12 bases between them. The germline CDR1 and CDR2 sequences are SGHRS and YFSETQ. CDR3 residues: CASSLDLVRDEQFF. As DNA, the CDR3 is TGCGCCAGCAGCTTGGATCTAGTTAGGGATGAGCAGTTCTTC.

This clone was detected once. V gene TRBV5-4 combines with J gene TRBJ1-2; TRBD1 matches at 12 bases. This CDR3 is built from 14 residues. Per germline, CDR1 SGHNT and CDR2 YYREEE (reference sequence). After removal of 2 bases from V and 11 bases from J, the junction contained 7 bases not matched to a gene. The CDR3 loop is CASSFGDRGRLYTF. The CDR3 coding sequence is TGTGCCAGCAGCTTCGGGGACAGGGGGCGATTGTACACCTTC. Full variable domain (remainder filled in from reference TRBV5-4 and TRBJ1-2): ETGVTQSPTHLIKTRGQQVTLRCSSQSGHNTVSWYQQALGQGPQFIFQYYREEENGRGNFPPRFSGLQFPNYSSELNVNALELDDSALYLCASSFGDRGRLYTFGSGTRLTVV.

This chain uses TRBV5-1 with TRBJ2-7, with D perhaps matching TRBD1 or TRBD2 (6 bases each). The CDR3 spans 15 residues. CDR1 is SGHRS and CDR2 is YFSETQ in the germline V gene. V gave up 3 bases and J gave up 2 bases, with 15 bases separating them. CDR3 protein: CASSSGAGRTYEQYF. CDR3 nucleotides: TGCGCCAGCAGCTCGGGGGCAGGGAGGACCTACGAGCAGTACTTC.

The chain couples TRBV6-1 to TRBJ2-2; D gene unclear. The CDR3 contains 15 residues. Germline CDR1 reads MNHNS; CDR2 reads SASEGT. Between the trimmed V and J ends, which lost 0 bases and 1 base, there was a span of 6 bases. CDR3 DNA sequence: TGTGCCAGCAGTGAAGCGCGATGGAACACCGGGGAGCTGTTTTTT. Translating it yields CASSEARWNTGELFF.

A note on this clone: A junction boundary mismatches the germline segment, possibly from a read error. J is TRBJ2-3 and V is TRBV18, with D uncertain. This CDR3 has 14 amino acids. Germline lookup yields CDR1 KGHSH and CDR2 LQKENI. The CDR3 here is CASSSPAKRDTQYF. The CDR3 DNA is TGTGCCAGCTCATCACCGGCGAAAAGAGATACGCAGTATTTT.